This T cell receptor (beta chain) was sequenced in a study of blood T cell repertoires in COVID-19. The authors' processing: By means of reference gene primer amplification, nucleated cell counts were estimated. The protocol was immunoSEQ multiplex PCR, while the TCRdb copy is restricted to in-frame clones and leaves out a portion. The V and J calls and clone size come from that table; D and trimming were worked out from the DNA. This sample carries 110,000 or so clones, roughly 84% of them seen once, and the ten largest clones take about 8.1%. Germline lookup yields CDR1 SGHNT and CDR2 YYREEE (reference sequence). This CDR3 is 16 amino acids long. The ends were cut back, 7 bases at V and 0 bases at J, with 17 bases in the middle.

This receptor was taken from a woman aged 40-49 years with acute or convalescent COVID-19. Material: peripheral blood. This chain connects TRBV5-4 to TRBJ1-3; D is unclear. CDR3 sequence: CASSSGVGFSGNTIYF. The CDR3, as DNA: TGTGCCAGCTCAAGTGGTGTGGGCTTCTCTGGAAACACCATATATTTT. Looking up the rest from reference TRBV5-4 and TRBJ1-3 gives the full variable domain: ETGVTQSPTHLIKTRGQQVTLRCSSQSGHNTVSWYQQALGQGPQFIFQYYREEENGRGNFPPRFSGLQFPNYSSELNVNALELDDSALYLCASSSGVGFSGNTIYFGEGSWLTVV.